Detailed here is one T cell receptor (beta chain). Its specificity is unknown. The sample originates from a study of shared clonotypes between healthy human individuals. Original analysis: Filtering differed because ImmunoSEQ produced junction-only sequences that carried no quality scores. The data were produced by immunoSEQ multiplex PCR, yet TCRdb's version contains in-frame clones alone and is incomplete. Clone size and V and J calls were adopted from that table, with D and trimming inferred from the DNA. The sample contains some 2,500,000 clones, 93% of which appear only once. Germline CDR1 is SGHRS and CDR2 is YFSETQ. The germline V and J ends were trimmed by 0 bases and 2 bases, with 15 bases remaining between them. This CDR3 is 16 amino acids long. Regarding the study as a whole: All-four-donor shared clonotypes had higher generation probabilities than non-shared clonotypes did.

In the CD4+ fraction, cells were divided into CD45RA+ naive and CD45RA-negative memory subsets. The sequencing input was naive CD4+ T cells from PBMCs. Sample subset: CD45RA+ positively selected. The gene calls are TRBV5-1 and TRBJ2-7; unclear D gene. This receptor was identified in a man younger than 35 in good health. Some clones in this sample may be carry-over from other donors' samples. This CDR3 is CASSLGLGSLAYEQYF. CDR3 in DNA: TGCGCCAGCAGCTTGGGCTTGGGGTCCCTCGCCTACGAGCAGTACTTC.